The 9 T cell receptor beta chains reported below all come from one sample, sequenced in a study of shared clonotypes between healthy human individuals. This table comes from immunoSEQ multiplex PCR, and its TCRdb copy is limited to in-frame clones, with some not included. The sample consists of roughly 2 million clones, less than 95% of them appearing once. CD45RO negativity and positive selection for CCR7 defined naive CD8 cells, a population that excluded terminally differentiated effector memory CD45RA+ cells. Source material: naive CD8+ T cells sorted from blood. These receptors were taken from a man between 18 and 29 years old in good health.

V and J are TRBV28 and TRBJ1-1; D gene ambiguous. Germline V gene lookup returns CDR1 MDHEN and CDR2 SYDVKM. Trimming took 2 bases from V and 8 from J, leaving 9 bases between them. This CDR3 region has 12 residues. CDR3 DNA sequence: TGTGCCAGCAGTTTAAGGCCCCGAGAAGCTTTCTTT. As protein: CASSLRPREAFF.

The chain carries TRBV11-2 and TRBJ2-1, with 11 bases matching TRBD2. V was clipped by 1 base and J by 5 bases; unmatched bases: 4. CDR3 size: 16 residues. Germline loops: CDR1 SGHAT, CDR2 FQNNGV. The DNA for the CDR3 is TGTGCCAGCAGCTTAGGTGGTAGCGGGGGGGACAATGAGCAGTTCTTC. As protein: CASSLGGSGGDNEQFF.

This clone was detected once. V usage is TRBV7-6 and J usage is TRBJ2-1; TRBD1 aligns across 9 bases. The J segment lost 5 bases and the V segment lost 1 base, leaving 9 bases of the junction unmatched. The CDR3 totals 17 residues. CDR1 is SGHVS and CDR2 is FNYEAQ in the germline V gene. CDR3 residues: CASSLDRGQMWDNEQFF. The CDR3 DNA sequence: TGTGCCAGCAGCTTAGACAGGGGGCAGATGTGGGACAATGAGCAGTTCTTC.

CDR3: CASSESGQWVTYEQYF. In nucleotides, the CDR3 is TGCGCCAGCAGTGAGTCTGGGCAGTGGGTTACCTACGAGCAGTACTTC. V gene TRBV10-2 combines with J gene TRBJ2-7; D unclear. Trimming took 0 bases from V and 2 from J, leaving 14 bases between them. Germline lookup yields CDR1 WSHSY and CDR2 SAAADI. There are 16 residues in the CDR3.

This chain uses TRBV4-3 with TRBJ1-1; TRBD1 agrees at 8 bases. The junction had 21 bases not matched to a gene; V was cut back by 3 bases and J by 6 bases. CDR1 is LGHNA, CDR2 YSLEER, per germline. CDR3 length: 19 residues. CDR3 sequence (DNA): TGCGCCAGCAGCCAGTTCATACAGGGGGGAACCCTCGGCGGCCCTGAAGCTTTCTTT. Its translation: CASSQFIQGGTLGGPEAFF.

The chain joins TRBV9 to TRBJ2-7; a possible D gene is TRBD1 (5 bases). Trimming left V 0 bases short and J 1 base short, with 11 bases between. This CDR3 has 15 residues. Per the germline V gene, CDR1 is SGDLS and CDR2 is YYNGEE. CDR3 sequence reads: CASSVAGAASYEQYF. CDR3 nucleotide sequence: TGTGCCAGCAGCGTAGCTGGGGCAGCTTCCTACGAGCAGTACTTC.

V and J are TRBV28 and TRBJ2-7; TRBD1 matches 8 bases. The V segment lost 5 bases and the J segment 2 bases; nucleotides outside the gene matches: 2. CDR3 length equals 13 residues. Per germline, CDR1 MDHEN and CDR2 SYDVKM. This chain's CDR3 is CASSGQGPYEQYF. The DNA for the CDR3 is TGTGCCAGCAGTGGACAGGGTCCCTACGAGCAGTACTTC.

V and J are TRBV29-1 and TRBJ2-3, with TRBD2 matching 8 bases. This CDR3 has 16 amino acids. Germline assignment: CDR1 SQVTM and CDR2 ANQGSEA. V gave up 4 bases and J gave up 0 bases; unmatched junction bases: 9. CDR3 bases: TGCAGCGTTGCGGGGGGAGCGGGAGAGAGCACAGATACGCAGTATTTT. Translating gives CSVAGGAGESTDTQYF.

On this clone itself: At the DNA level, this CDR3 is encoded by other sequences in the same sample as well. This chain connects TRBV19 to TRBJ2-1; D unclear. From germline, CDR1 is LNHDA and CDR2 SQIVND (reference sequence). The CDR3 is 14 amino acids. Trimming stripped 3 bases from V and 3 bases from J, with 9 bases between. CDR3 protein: CASSISSGYNEQFF. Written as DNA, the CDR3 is TGTGCCAGTAGTATCTCGTCGGGCTACAATGAGCAGTTCTTC.